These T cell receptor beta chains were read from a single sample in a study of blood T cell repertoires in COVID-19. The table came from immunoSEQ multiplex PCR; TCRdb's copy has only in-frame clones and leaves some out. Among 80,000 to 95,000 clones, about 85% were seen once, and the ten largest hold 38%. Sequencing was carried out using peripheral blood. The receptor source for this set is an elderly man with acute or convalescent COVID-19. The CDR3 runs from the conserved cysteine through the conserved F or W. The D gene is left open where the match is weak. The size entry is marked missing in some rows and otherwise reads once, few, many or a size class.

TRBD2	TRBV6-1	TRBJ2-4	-	CASSATSVITNLAKNIQYF	TGTGCCAGCAGTGCAACTAGCGTTATTACCAATCTAGCCAAAAACATTCAGTACTTC
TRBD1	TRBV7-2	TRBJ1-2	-	CASSYLDRGGGYTF	TGTGCCAGCAGCTACCTGGACAGGGGAGGAGGCTACACCTTC
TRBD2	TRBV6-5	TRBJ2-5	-	CASSYPREGRQETQYF	TGTGCCAGCAGTTACCCGCGGGAGGGCCGTCAAGAGACCCAGTACTTC
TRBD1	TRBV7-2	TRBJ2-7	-	CASSLVRQGIVAEQYF	TGTGCCAGCAGCTTAGTACGACAGGGTATCGTGGCCGAGCAGTACTTC
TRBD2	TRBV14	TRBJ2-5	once	CASSYLAGKNQETQYF	TGTGCCAGCAGCTACCTAGCGGGGAAAAATCAAGAGACCCAGTACTTC
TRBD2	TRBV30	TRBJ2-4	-	CAWNPSGRTKNIQYF	TGTGCCTGGAACCCTAGCGGGAGAACCAAAAACATTCAGTACTTC
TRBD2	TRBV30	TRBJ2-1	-	CAWSVGGLATQFF	TGTGCCTGGAGTGTTGGTGGACTAGCGACGCAGTTCTTC
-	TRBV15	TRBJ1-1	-	CATSRDRTEAFF	TGTGCCACCAGCAGAGATCGGACTGAAGCTTTCTTT
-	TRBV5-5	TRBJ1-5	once	CASSPLGGSNQPQHF	TGTGCCAGCAGCCCGCTCGGGGGGAGCAATCAGCCCCAGCATTTT
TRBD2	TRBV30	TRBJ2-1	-	CAWSTLAGEVNEQFF	TGTGCCTGGAGTACTCTAGCGGGAGAGGTCAATGAGCAGTTCTTC
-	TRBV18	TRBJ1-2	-	CASSLDVGQDYGYTF	TGTGCCAGCTCACTGGACGTAGGACAAGACTATGGCTACACCTTC
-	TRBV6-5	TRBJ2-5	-	CATYTGYQETQYF	TGTGCCACCTATACAGGGTACCAAGAGACCCAGTACTTC
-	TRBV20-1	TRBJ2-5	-	CSAPLETQYF	TGCAGTGCTCCTCTGGAGACCCAGTACTTC
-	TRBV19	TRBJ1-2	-	CASSPQGNYGYTF	TGTGCCAGTAGTCCGCAGGGTAACTATGGCTACACCTTC
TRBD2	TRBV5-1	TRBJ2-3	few	CASSRQRGSTDTQYF	TGCGCCAGCAGCCGCCAGCGGGGTAGCACAGATACGCAGTATTTT
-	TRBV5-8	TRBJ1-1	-	CASSLGLGTEAFF	TGTGCCAGCAGCTTGGGACTCGGCACTGAAGCTTTCTTT
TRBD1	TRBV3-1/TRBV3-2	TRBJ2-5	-	CASSQRAGTEQETQYF	TGTGCCAGCAGCCAAAGGGCCGGGACAGAGCAAGAGACCCAGTACTTC
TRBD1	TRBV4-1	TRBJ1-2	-	CASSLPGTGYGYTF	TGCGCCAGCAGCCTCCCCGGGACAGGCTATGGCTACACCTTC
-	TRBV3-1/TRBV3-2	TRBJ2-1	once	CATRRAGSSYNEQFF	TGTGCCACCCGGAGAGCCGGGAGCTCCTACAATGAGCAGTTCTTC
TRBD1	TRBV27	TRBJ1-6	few	CASSRDSNNSPLHF	TGTGCCAGCAGCAGGGACAGCAATAATTCACCCCTCCACTTT
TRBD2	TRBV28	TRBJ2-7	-	CASARASGLNEQYF	TGTGCCAGCGCACGGGCTAGCGGTCTGAACGAGCAGTACTTC
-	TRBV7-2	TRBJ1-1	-	CASSLDRNTEAFF	TGTGCCAGCAGCTTAGACAGGAACACTGAAGCTTTCTTT
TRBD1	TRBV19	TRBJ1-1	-	CASKGERQGSRGEAFF	TGTGCCAGTAAGGGGGAAAGACAGGGATCGCGGGGTGAAGCTTTCTTT
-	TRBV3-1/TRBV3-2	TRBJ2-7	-	CASSGKGFPYEQYF	TGTGCCAGCAGTGGGAAGGGGTTCCCCTACGAGCAGTACTTC
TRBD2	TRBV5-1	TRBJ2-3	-	CASSLGGLEDTQYF	TGCGCCAGCAGCTTGGGAGGACTAGAGGATACGCAGTATTTT
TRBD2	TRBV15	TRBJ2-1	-	CATSRQTSGSSYNEQFF	TGTGCCACCAGCAGACAGACTAGCGGGAGCTCCTACAATGAGCAGTTCTTC
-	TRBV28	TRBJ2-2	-	CASTPAAANTGELFF	TGTGCCAGCACCCCCGCGGCGGCGAACACCGGGGAGCTGTTTTTT
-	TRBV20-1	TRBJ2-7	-	CSASIWQRSFGSYEQYF	TGCAGTGCTAGTATCTGGCAGCGATCTTTTGGCTCCTACGAGCAGTACTTC
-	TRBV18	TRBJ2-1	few	CASSPQGETYNEQFF	TGTGCCAGCTCACCACAGGGGGAGACATACAATGAGCAGTTCTTC
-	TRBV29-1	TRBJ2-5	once	CSVKTDSQETQYF	TGCAGCGTTAAGACAGATAGCCAAGAGACCCAGTACTTC
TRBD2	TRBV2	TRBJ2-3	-	CASSVGTSFSTDTQYF	TGTGCCAGCAGTGTTGGGACTAGCTTTAGCACAGATACGCAGTATTTT
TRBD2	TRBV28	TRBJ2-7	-	CASITPGGSYEQYF	TGTGCCAGCATCACCCCGGGAGGCTCCTACGAGCAGTACTTC
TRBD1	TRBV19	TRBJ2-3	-	CASSLGQEMGTDTQYF	TGTGCCAGTAGCCTAGGACAGGAAATGGGCACAGATACGCAGTATTTT
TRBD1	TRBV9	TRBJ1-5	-	CASSGTGLGQPQHF	TGTGCCAGCAGCGGGACAGGATTGGGGCAGCCCCAGCATTTT
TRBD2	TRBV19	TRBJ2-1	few	CASSIRAGDYYNEQFF	TGTGCCAGTAGTATAAGGGCGGGAGATTACTACAATGAGCAGTTCTTC
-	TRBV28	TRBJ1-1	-	CASSRTGNWNTEAFF	TGTGCCAGCAGCCGTACAGGGAACTGGAACACTGAAGCTTTCTTT
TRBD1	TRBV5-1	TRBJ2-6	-	CASFDRVSGANVLTF	TGCGCCAGCTTTGACAGGGTTTCTGGGGCCAACGTCCTGACTTTC
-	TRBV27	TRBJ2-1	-	CASSLTGHLGNEQFF	TGTGCCAGCAGTTTAACAGGGCACCTAGGGAATGAGCAGTTCTTC
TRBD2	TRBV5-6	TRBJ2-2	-	CASSLAKTSGHTGELFF	TGTGCCAGCAGCTTGGCCAAAACTAGCGGCCACACCGGGGAGCTGTTTTTT
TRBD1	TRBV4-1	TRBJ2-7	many	CASSQVGGRDRMASYEQYF	TGCGCCAGCAGCCAAGTCGGGGGAAGGGACAGGATGGCCTCCTACGAGCAGTACTTC
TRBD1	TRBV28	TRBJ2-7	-	CASSKGQGPYEQYF	TGTGCCAGCAGCAAAGGACAGGGCCCCTACGAGCAGTACTTC
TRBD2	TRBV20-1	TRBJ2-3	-	CSASLAGGYTDTQYF	TGCAGTGCTAGTTTAGCGGGAGGTTACACAGATACGCAGTATTTT
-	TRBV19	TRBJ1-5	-	CASRGAGVGNQPQHF	TGTGCCAGTAGGGGGGCGGGGGTTGGCAATCAGCCCCAGCATTTT
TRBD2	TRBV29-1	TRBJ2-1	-	CSVDFSSGRADNEQFF	TGCAGCGTTGATTTTTCTAGCGGGAGGGCCGACAATGAGCAGTTCTTC
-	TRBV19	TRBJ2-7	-	CASSGRRFDEQYF	TGTGCCAGTAGTGGCCGCCGTTTTGACGAGCAGTACTTC
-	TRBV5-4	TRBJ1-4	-	CASSLARGANEKLFF	TGTGCCAGCAGCTTGGCCCGGGGGGCGAATGAAAAACTGTTTTTT
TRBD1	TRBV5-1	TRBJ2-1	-	CASRPGQGASEQFF	TGCGCCAGCAGACCGGGACAGGGGGCGAGTGAGCAGTTCTTC
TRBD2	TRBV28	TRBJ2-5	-	CASSTGLAAQETQYF	TGTGCCAGCAGCACGGGACTAGCGGCACAAGAGACCCAGTACTTC